This T cell receptor beta chain was profiled in a study of T cells after yellow fever vaccination. Study details: Preparing low-cell-number fractions relied on SMART-Seq v4 Ultra Low Input.

Findings of the study overall: Weaker overall was a secondary response that nonetheless peaked faster, on day 5 versus 15. At 95% to 98% for CD4 and just over 85% for CD8, most primary-vaccination clones showed up again after the booster.

The CDR3 contains 14 residues. V gave up 5 bases and J gave up 0 bases, with 11 bases separating them. The germline V gene encodes CDR1 DFQATT and CDR2 SNEGSKA (reference sequence). A process of 5'RACE template switching, which added a universal primer site and UMIs, was used to make TCR cDNA. One entry per CDR3 protein results from TCRdb running MiXCR on the 5' RACE reads. The sample has approximately 550,000 distinct CDR3 sequences; 13% are singletons. This clonotype showed up just a few times. Its antigen is as yet unknown. V usage is TRBV20-1 and J usage is TRBJ2-1; D gene ambiguous. Here the sequenced sample was PBMCs, taken on the day of the yellow fever booster vaccination. This TCR derives from a man aged 25-45 years who received the YFV17D yellow fever vaccine. This CDR3 is CSAAAPSSYNEQFF. The CDR3 nucleotides are TGCAGTGCTGCTGCGCCGAGCTCCTACAATGAGCAGTTCTTC.